Listed below are T cell receptor beta chains from one sample, sequenced in a study of early T cells in non-severe SARS-CoV-2 infection. TCRdb recomputed calls from the 5' RACE reads with MiXCR, one row per CDR3 protein. Of tens of thousands of distinct CDR3 sequences listed, under 9% were seen once; the top ten hold under 4.5%. Sequenced material: whole blood, taken at baseline. The receptor source for this set is an adult who was a healthcare worker with PCR-confirmed SARS-CoV-2 infection or an uninfected control (not recorded which). Each CDR3 is given with its conserved first and last residue. A D gene is named only where the DNA matches it firmly. Clone size is given for some rows only: seen once, a few or many times, or a class if the clone is expanded.

abundance	v_gene	d_gene	j_gene	CDR3nt	CDR3aa
few	TRBV28	.	TRBJ2-1	TGTGCCAGCAGTCCCCGGGGTAGGCACGGCGATGAGCAGTTCTTC	CASSPRGRHGDEQFF
many	TRBV11-2	.	TRBJ2-3	TGTGCCAGCAACCCTAGGGGGTCGTCGGCAGATACGCAGTATTTT	CASNPRGSSADTQYF
few	TRBV28	TRBD2	TRBJ2-4	TGTGCCAGCACCCCCCGGACTAGCGGAGGGGTGGAGTACTTC	CASTPRTSGGVEYF
.	TRBV7-3	TRBD2	TRBJ2-1	TGTGCCAGCAGCCCCCGGTCGACGACTAGCGGGAGACTTCAAAATGAGCAGTTCTTC	CASSPRSTTSGRLQNEQFF
.	TRBV19	.	TRBJ1-5	TGTGCCAGTACCTACGGCGGCGGCAATCAGCCCCAGCATTTT	CASTYGGGNQPQHF
many	TRBV6-6	TRBD1	TRBJ2-7	TGTGCCAGCAGTCAGGAGAGGACAGGTTATCCGCTCGGCGAGCAGTACTTC	CASSQERTGYPLGEQYF
.	TRBV7-9	.	TRBJ2-1	TGTGCCAGCAGCTCGCTCAAATGGGAGAATGAGCAGTTCTTC	CASSSLKWENEQFF
many	TRBV12-3/TRBV12-4	.	TRBJ2-5	TGTGCCAGCAGTTTCGGTCCCGAAGAGACCCAGTACTTC	CASSFGPEETQYF
few	TRBV7-6	.	TRBJ2-1	TGTGCCAGCAGCTCAAAGGGGCTGAGTGAGCAGTTCTTC	CASSSKGLSEQFF
many	TRBV25-1	.	TRBJ2-1	TGTGCCAGCAGTGATCGGGGTACTGAGCAGTTCTTC	CASSDRGTEQFF
few	TRBV2	TRBD1	TRBJ2-7	TGTGCCAGCAGTTCACCGGGACAGGGGTCGTACGAGCAGTACTTC	CASSSPGQGSYEQYF
many	TRBV7-9	.	TRBJ1-4	TGTGCCAGCAGCACTGCGGCAGGGACTAATGAAAAACTGTTTTTT	CASSTAAGTNEKLFF
.	TRBV14	.	TRBJ2-5	TGTGCCAGCAGCCAGAGCGGGGACAGAATCCAAGAGACCCAGTACTTC	CASSQSGDRIQETQYF
.	TRBV7-8	TRBD1	TRBJ2-7	TGTGCCAGCAGCTTGATGGACAGGACCTCCTACGAGCAGTACTTC	CASSLMDRTSYEQYF
few	TRBV9	TRBD2	TRBJ2-7	TGTGCCAGCAGCGTAGGAACTAGCGGGGGCCACCTAGAGCAGTACTTC	CASSVGTSGGHLEQYF
many	TRBV7-2	.	TRBJ2-2	TGTGCCAGCAACCCACGGGGGACGGGGGCCGGGGAGCTGTTTTTT	CASNPRGTGAGELFF
many	TRBV7-8	.	TRBJ2-1	TGTGCCAGCAGCTTAGGGGTCACAAGGGATGAGCAGTTCTTC	CASSLGVTRDEQFF
.	TRBV6-2/TRBV6-3	.	TRBJ2-3	TGTGCCAGCAGCCCCTTTAACGCTGGGGATACGCAGTATTTT	CASSPFNAGDTQYF
many	TRBV12-3/TRBV12-4	.	TRBJ1-5	TGTGCCAGCAGCTTGGGGGGACAGCCCCAGCATTTT	CASSLGGQPQHF
few	TRBV4-2	TRBD2	TRBJ2-7	TGTGCCAGCAGCCAAGGTCCGGGGGACTACTACGAGCAGTACTTC	CASSQGPGDYYEQYF
few	TRBV5-6	.	TRBJ2-5	TGTGCCAGCAGCCGCTCGGCGTACCAAGAGACCCAGTACTTC	CASSRSAYQETQYF
many	TRBV18	TRBD1	TRBJ1-5	TGTGCCAGCTCACGGTTTGACAGGGGAAGCAATCAGCCCCAGCATTTT	CASSRFDRGSNQPQHF
.	TRBV5-5	.	TRBJ2-1	TGTGCCAGCAGCGGCCCGGCGGGCGGGACCCACAATGAGCAGTTCTTC	CASSGPAGGTHNEQFF